A single TCR beta chain is shown here with its context. Its antigen is unknown. Template switching was used to attach UMIs, which incorporated a 6-nucleotide sample barcode. TCRdb reprocessed the 5' RACE reads and stores each CDR3 protein as one record, lacking DNA. This repertoire includes around 230,000 distinct CDR3 sequences. The CDR3 contains 14 residues. Germline V gene lookup returns CDR1 SGHNT and CDR2 YENEEA. The data stem from a study of monozygotic twins with inflammatory bowel disease. Whole-study findings and limits: Patient repertoire variability may have increased through differing immunosuppressive treatments. Repertoire similarity was not found to differ between concordant and discordant twins, possibly from limited power. Subtypes among T cells remained indistinguishable.

Sequencing input: blood. The rearrangement links TRBV11-3 to TRBJ2-2. The sequence was collected from a human donor with ulcerative colitis or Crohn's disease, or a healthy co-twin of an affected twin (not recorded which). CDR3 region: CASSSYRSNGELFF. Complete variable domain (other parts from reference TRBV11-3 and TRBJ2-2): EAGVVQSPRYKIIEKKQPVAFWCNPISGHNTLYWYLQNLGQGPELLIRYENEEAVDDSQLPKDRFSAERLKGVDSTLKIQPAELGDSAVYLCASSSYRSNGELFFGEGSRLTVL.